A single sample is the source of the 11 T cell receptor beta chains below, sequenced in a study of PD-1 blockade in classical Hodgkin lymphoma. Clones were sequenced by immunoSEQ multiplex PCR, and TCRdb holds only the in-frame ones, with some missing. The top ten clones hold about 0.37% of a sample with around 31,000 clones, around 89% of them seen once. As for time point: newly diagnosed, previously untreated cHL patient sample. Thawed PBMCs underwent magnetic negative selection to yield purified CD4+ T cells. The sample comprised CD4+ T cells from blood. The origin of the receptors is a human donor with classical Hodgkin lymphoma.

This clone was picked up one time. This chain connects TRBV7-2 to TRBJ2-5; 7 bases agree with TRBD2. The CDR3 contains 15 residues. The germline gives CDR1 SGHTA, CDR2 FQGNSA. Trimming at V came to 2 bases and at J to 2 bases, leaving 5 bases not matched to a gene. CDR3 DNA sequence: TGTGCCAGCAGCTTAATGGGAGGGAGGCAAGAGACCCAGTACTTC. Protein product: CASSLMGGRQETQYF. The full variable domain, in which reference TRBV7-2 and TRBJ2-5 provide the parts outside the CDR3, is GAGVSQSPSNKVTEKGKDVELRCDPISGHTALYWYRQSLGQGLEFLIYFQGNSAPDKSGLPSDRFSAERTGGSVSTLTIQRTQQEDSAVYLCASSLMGGRQETQYFGPGTRLLVL.

This clone was seen a handful of times. V is TRBV5-6 and J is TRBJ1-2; D possibly corresponds to TRBD1 (5 bases). There are 12 residues in the CDR3. Trimming removed 0 bases at V and 5 bases at J, with 5 bases between. Per the germline V gene, CDR1 is SGHDT and CDR2 is YYEEEE. The DNA for the CDR3 is TGTGCCAGCAGCTTGGCAGGGTATGGCTACACCTTC. This encodes CASSLAGYGYTF.

The rearrangement links TRBV2 to TRBJ1-5, with TRBD1 matching over 10 bases. The CDR3 length is 16 residues. V dropped 5 bases and J dropped 7; count of bases not matched to a gene: 11. The germline gives CDR1 SNHLY, CDR2 FYNNEI. The CDR3 bases are TGTGCCAGCAGTTCCCGGAAAGGGACAGGGGTCCAGCCCCAGCATTTT. It codes for CASSSRKGTGVQPQHF.

CDR3 sequence reads: CAISIGQGNEQFF. The CDR3 nucleotides read TGTGCCATATCAATTGGACAGGGCAATGAGCAGTTCTTC. The chain employs TRBV10-3 and TRBJ2-1; 8 bases are a match to TRBD1. This CDR3 comprises 13 residues. Per germline, CDR1 ENHRY and CDR2 SYGVKD. With 9 bases clipped from V and 6 bases from J, the junction kept 7 bases outside the gene matches.

Remarks on this clone: Other DNA sequences in this sample translate to the same CDR3. This sequence joins TRBV9 and TRBJ1-3; TRBD1 matches at 7 bases. Germline CDR1 and CDR2: SGDLS and YYNGEE. The V and J ends lost 0 bases and 1 base, in that order; junction bases with no gene match: 4. The length of the CDR3 is 16 residues. The CDR3 DNA is TGTGCCAGCAGCGTAGCAACAGGGGAATCTGGAAACACCATATATTTT. Translation gives CASSVATGESGNTIYF.

The CDR3 sequence: CASSLGSLGEDRAQHF. Here the CDR3 DNA reads TGTGCCAGCAGCCTTGGTTCTCTGGGGGAGGATAGAGCCCAGCATTTT. The rearrangement joins TRBV7-8 to TRBJ1-5; possibly TRBD1 for D (5 bases). V was shortened by 5 bases and J by 11 bases, with 25 bases between the two germline ends. The CDR3 is 16 residues long. Germline V lookup: CDR1 SGHVS, CDR2 FQNEAQ.

The chain recombines TRBV5-6 with TRBJ1-1; the D gene is possibly TRBD1 (6 bases). Germline V gives CDR1 SGHDT, CDR2 YYEEEE. The CDR3 covers 14 residues. V was pared by 3 bases and J by 1 base, with 10 bases between. CDR3 region: CASSWGGQNTEAFF. The CDR3 nucleotides read TGTGCCAGCAGCTGGGGGGGACAGAACACTGAAGCTTTCTTT.

This chain connects TRBV2 to TRBJ1-1, with D hard to call. The CDR3 covers 14 residues. CDR1 SNHLY and CDR2 FYNNEI come from the germline V gene. Deletions cut 5 bases from V and 0 bases from J, with 10 bases between. CDR3 nucleotide sequence: TGTGCCAGCAGTTTAAGACTGCTGAACACTGAAGCTTTCTTT. It codes for CASSLRLLNTEAFF.

This rearrangement joins TRBV7-2 to TRBJ1-1; weak D call: TRBD1 (6 bases). Germline V gene lookup returns CDR1 SGHTA and CDR2 FQGNSA. The CDR3 contains 13 residues. Trimming removed 3 bases at V and 4 bases at J, with 9 bases between. Here the CDR3 DNA reads TGTGCCAGCAGCTTCGGGGGGCTCACTGAAGCTTTCTTT. This gives the protein CASSFGGLTEAFF.

The gene calls are TRBV7-7 and TRBJ2-7; maybe TRBD2 (5 bases). The V gene lost 2 bases and the J gene lost 3 bases, with 14 bases spanning the gap. This CDR3 region has 15 residues. Germline V gene lookup returns CDR1 SSHAT and CDR2 FNYEAQ (reference sequence). CDR3 protein: CASSLTNGDGYEQYF. The CDR3 nucleotides are TGTGCCAGCAGCTTAACCAACGGGGATGGCTACGAGCAGTACTTC.

V usage is TRBV19 and J usage is TRBJ2-4; D may be TRBD2 (5 bases). V lost 3 bases, J lost 0 bases, and 9 bases lay in between. This CDR3 spans 15 amino acids. Per germline, CDR1 LNHDA and CDR2 SQIVND (reference sequence). CDR3 region: CASSISGVAKNIQYF. The CDR3 nucleotides are TGTGCCAGTAGTATCTCCGGGGTAGCCAAAAACATTCAGTACTTC.